This paragraph covers one T cell receptor (beta chain) sequence. Its antigen is unidentified. Deletions cut 0 bases from V and 7 bases from J, with 11 bases between. Per the germline V gene, CDR1 is SGHNT and CDR2 is YYREEE (reference sequence). The CDR3 contains 14 residues. These data originate in a study of shared clonotypes between healthy human individuals. Points from the study as a whole: Estimated richness values were generally larger in naive subsets than in memory subsets. In having few donors, the study represented limited genetic and exposure-history diversity.

Measured with immunoSEQ multiplex PCR; TCRdb has only the in-frame clones, and not every one. The repertoire consists of about 2.4 million clones, with 93% occurring once and the leading ten covering 0.36%. CD45RA+ naive and CD45RA-negative memory subsets were separated from CD4+ cells. The sequence derives from a man younger than 35 in good health. Some clones in this sample may be carry-over from other donors' samples. The chain uses TRBV5-4 and TRBJ2-1; perhaps TRBD2 as D (7 bases). Sequenced input: naive CD4+ T cells from PBMCs. Subset described: CD45RA+ positively selected. The CDR3: CASSLDGGQNEQFF. DNA of the CDR3: TGTGCCAGCAGCTTGGACGGGGGGCAAAATGAGCAGTTCTTC.